This is a list of T cell receptor beta chains from one sample in a study of CD8 T cells in Susac syndrome. MiXCR, applied by TCRdb to the immunoSEQ multiplex PCR reads, yields one record per CDR3 protein. The sample yields some 120,000 distinct CDR3 sequences, around 90% seen once. The sequenced sample consisted of CD8+ T cells from PBMCs. The receptors derive from a human donor with multiple sclerosis. Each CDR3 is given with its conserved first and last residue. D genes are given only for firm matches. A row's size may be missing; if present it is once, few, many or a size class.

j_call	clone_size	v_call	d_call	cdr3_aa	cdr3_nt
TRBJ2-5	.	TRBV7-8	.	CASSLVTPQETQYF	TGTGCCAGCAGCTTAGTGACCCCTCAAGAGACCCAGTACTTC
TRBJ2-7	.	TRBV29-1	TRBD1	CSAGTGDHYEQYF	TGCAGCGCGGGAACAGGGGACCATTACGAGCAGTACTTC
TRBJ2-7	.	TRBV7-2	.	CASSFGAHLSYEQYF	TGTGCCAGCAGCTTCGGGGCCCACCTTTCCTACGAGCAGTACTTC
TRBJ1-5	.	TRBV20-1	.	CSARDYNQPQHF	TGCAGTGCTAGAGACTATAATCAGCCCCAGCATTTT
TRBJ2-7	.	TRBV6-7	.	CASSYPGIYEQYF	TGTGCCAGCAGTTACCCGGGGATCTACGAGCAGTACTTC
TRBJ2-5	.	TRBV6-2/TRBV6-3	TRBD2	CASTPLRGGPYF	TGTGCCAGCACCCCCCTCCGGGGGGGACCGTACTTC
TRBJ2-7	.	TRBV7-9	.	CASSGQGKGEQYF	TGTGCCAGCAGCGGTCAGGGAAAGGGGGAGCAGTACTTC
TRBJ2-7	.	TRBV24-1	TRBD1	CATSATGGSYEQYF	TGTGCCACCAGTGCGACAGGGGGCTCCTACGAGCAGTACTTC
TRBJ2-3	.	TRBV27	TRBD2	CASSFLLAGGPNTQYF	TGTGCCAGCAGTTTCCTACTAGCGGGAGGGCCAAATACGCAGTATTTT
TRBJ1-1	once	TRBV6-1	.	CASSEMERLEAFF	TGTGCCAGCAGTGAAATGGAGCGGCTTGAAGCTTTCTTT
TRBJ1-3	.	TRBV3-1	.	CASSHMTPSSGNTIYF	TGTGCCAGCAGCCATATGACACCCAGCTCTGGAAACACCATATATTTT
TRBJ2-1	.	TRBV10-3	.	CAISAGGNEQFF	TGTGCCATCAGTGCGGGTGGCAATGAGCAGTTCTTC
TRBJ1-4	few	TRBV6-5	.	CASSSSAATNEKLFF	TGTGCCAGCAGTTCTTCAGCAGCAACTAATGAAAAACTGTTTTTT
TRBJ1-2	.	TRBV12-3/TRBV12-4	.	CASSYGFGYTF	TGTGCCAGCAGTTATGGGTTTGGCTACACCTTC
TRBJ2-7	few	TRBV5-4	.	CASSLEGLYEQYF	TGTGCCAGCAGCTTGGAGGGGCTCTACGAGCAGTACTTC
TRBJ2-7	.	TRBV27	.	CASSTISSYEQYF	TGTGCCAGCAGTACGATTAGCAGCTACGAGCAGTACTTC
TRBJ2-3	.	TRBV13	TRBD1	CASSNRQGEDTQYF	TGTGCCAGCAGCAACAGACAGGGGGAAGATACGCAGTATTTT
TRBJ2-1	.	TRBV24-1	.	CATSDPPTEGEQFF	TGTGCCACCAGTGATCCCCCGACAGAGGGTGAGCAGTTCTTC
TRBJ1-5	.	TRBV12-3/TRBV12-4	.	CASTGQYSNQPQHF	TGTGCCAGCACCGGACAGTATAGCAATCAGCCCCAGCATTTT
TRBJ2-2	.	TRBV19	TRBD2	CASKREGSGTGELFF	TGTGCCAGTAAGCGGGAGGGGAGCGGCACCGGGGAGCTGTTTTTT
TRBJ2-1	.	TRBV6-5	.	CASSYSRVNEQFF	TGTGCCAGCAGTTACTCGAGGGTTAATGAGCAGTTCTTC
TRBJ1-5	.	TRBV28	.	CATVGGYLFSNQPQHF	TGTGCCACCGTTGGGGGGTACCTTTTTAGCAATCAGCCCCAGCATTTT
TRBJ1-1	.	TRBV27	.	CASSLSMGWGNTEAFF	TGTGCCAGCAGTTTATCGATGGGTTGGGGGAACACTGAAGCTTTCTTT
TRBJ1-5	.	TRBV27	.	CASSLSPPVYSNQPQHF	TGTGCCAGCAGTTTATCGCCCCCAGTTTATAGCAATCAGCCCCAGCATTTT
TRBJ2-3	once	TRBV9	TRBD2	CASSASGREDTQYF	TGTGCCAGCAGCGCTAGCGGGAGGGAGGATACGCAGTATTTT
TRBJ2-7	.	TRBV20-1	TRBD2	CSVTPLGGTSYEQYF	TGCAGTGTAACCCCGCTGGGGGGGACTTCCTACGAGCAGTACTTC
TRBJ2-7	.	TRBV2	.	CASSTTSLSRYEQYF	TGTGCCAGCAGTACCACCTCCCTAAGCCGATACGAGCAGTACTTC
TRBJ2-5	.	TRBV7-3	TRBD2	CASSLMASGMETQYF	TGTGCCAGCAGCTTAATGGCTAGCGGGATGGAGACCCAGTACTTC
TRBJ1-2	.	TRBV24-1	.	CATSDRRQRYGYTF	TGTGCCACCAGTGACCGAAGACAGCGCTATGGCTACACCTTC
TRBJ2-1	.	TRBV14	TRBD2	CASSQAVSGRAGEQFF	TGTGCCAGCAGCCAAGCTGTAAGCGGGAGGGCAGGTGAGCAGTTCTTC
TRBJ1-3	.	TRBV4-1	.	CASSRTGETIYF	TGCGCCAGCAGCAGAACGGGAGAAACCATATATTTT
TRBJ2-7	once	TRBV12-3/TRBV12-4	.	CASSFIANEQYF	TGTGCCAGCAGTTTTATAGCGAACGAGCAGTACTTC
TRBJ2-7	few	TRBV7-9	.	CASSLVGGGSYEQYF	TGTGCCAGCAGCTTAGTGGGCGGCGGGTCCTACGAGCAGTACTTC
TRBJ1-2	once	TRBV30	.	CAWSVGADYGYTF	TGTGCCTGGAGTGTGGGGGCAGATTATGGCTACACCTTC
TRBJ1-5	.	TRBV6-4	.	CASSDAGFSNQPQHF	TGTGCCAGCAGTGACGCGGGGTTTAGCAATCAGCCCCAGCATTTT
TRBJ2-7	.	TRBV6-1	.	CASREGGAYEQYF	TGTGCCAGCAGAGAGGGGGGGGCCTACGAGCAGTACTTC
TRBJ1-1	.	TRBV29-1	.	CSVEGAGLLMNTEAFF	TGCAGCGTTGAAGGGGCCGGGTTACTTATGAACACTGAAGCTTTCTTT
TRBJ2-7	.	TRBV7-3	.	CASSLLGGMDEQYF	TGTGCCAGCAGCTTACTCGGGGGAATGGACGAGCAGTACTTC
TRBJ2-7	.	TRBV27	TRBD2	CASSSGLALGEQYF	TGTGCCAGCAGCTCCGGACTAGCTCTAGGGGAGCAGTACTTC
TRBJ2-7	once	TRBV30	.	CAWTPISSYEQYF	TGTGCCTGGACCCCCATCAGCTCCTACGAGCAGTACTTC
TRBJ2-7	.	TRBV7-9	TRBD1	CASSLVERGQGSSEQYF	TGTGCCAGCAGCTTAGTGGAGAGGGGACAGGGTAGTTCCGAGCAGTACTTC
TRBJ2-7	.	TRBV6-2/TRBV6-3	.	CASSDGIEQYF	TGTGCCAGCAGCGACGGTATCGAGCAGTACTTC
TRBJ2-7	.	TRBV5-1	.	CASSLEGVYEQYF	TGCGCCAGCAGCTTGGAGGGGGTCTACGAGCAGTACTTC
TRBJ2-5	.	TRBV13	TRBD1	CASSLAQDRQETQYF	TGTGCCAGCAGCTTAGCCCAGGACAGGCAAGAGACCCAGTACTTC
TRBJ2-1	.	TRBV4-1	.	CASSQGPAPNEQFF	TGCGCCAGCAGCCAAGGGCCAGCCCCCAATGAGCAGTTCTTC
TRBJ1-2	.	TRBV28	.	CASSFALSYGYTF	TGTGCCAGCAGTTTTGCACTGTCCTATGGCTACACCTTC